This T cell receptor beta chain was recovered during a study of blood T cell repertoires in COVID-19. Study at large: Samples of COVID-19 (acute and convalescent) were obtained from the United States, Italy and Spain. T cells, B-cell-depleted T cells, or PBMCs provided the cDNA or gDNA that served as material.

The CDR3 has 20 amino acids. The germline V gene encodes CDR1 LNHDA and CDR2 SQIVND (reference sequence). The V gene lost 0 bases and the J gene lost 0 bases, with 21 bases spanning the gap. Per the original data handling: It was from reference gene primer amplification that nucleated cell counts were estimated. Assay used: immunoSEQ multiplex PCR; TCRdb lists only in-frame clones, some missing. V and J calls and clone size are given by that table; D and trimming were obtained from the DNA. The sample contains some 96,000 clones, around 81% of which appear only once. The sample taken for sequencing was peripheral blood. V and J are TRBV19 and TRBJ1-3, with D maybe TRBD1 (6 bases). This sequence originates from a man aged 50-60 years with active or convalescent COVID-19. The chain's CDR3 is CASSIDLVRGEMSSGNTIYF. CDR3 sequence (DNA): TGTGCCAGTAGTATAGATCTAGTCAGGGGAGAAATGTCCTCTGGAAACACCATATATTTT.